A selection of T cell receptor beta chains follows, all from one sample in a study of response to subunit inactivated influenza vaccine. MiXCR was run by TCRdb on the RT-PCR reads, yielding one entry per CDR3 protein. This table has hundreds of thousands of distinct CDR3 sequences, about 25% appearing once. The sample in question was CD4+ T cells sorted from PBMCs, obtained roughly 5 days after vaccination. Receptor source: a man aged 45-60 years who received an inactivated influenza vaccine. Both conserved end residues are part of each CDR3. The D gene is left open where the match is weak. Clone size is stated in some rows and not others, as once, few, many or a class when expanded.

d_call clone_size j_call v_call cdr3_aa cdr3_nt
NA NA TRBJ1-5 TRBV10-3 CASSGGATNQPQHF TGTGCCTCCAGTGGGGGGGCTACCAATCAGCCCCAGCATTTT
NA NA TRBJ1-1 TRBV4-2 CASSQVKDTEAFF TGTGCCAGCAGCCAAGTAAAGGACACTGAAGCTTTCTTT
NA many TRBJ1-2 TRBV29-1 CSVRDPDRYGYTF TGCAGCGTGAGAGACCCGGACAGATATGGCTACACCTTC
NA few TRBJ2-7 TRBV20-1 CSARDSRGAYEQYF TGCAGTGCTAGAGATTCTAGGGGCGCATACGAGCAGTACTTC
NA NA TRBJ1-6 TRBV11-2 CASSLGVGKGSPLHF TGTGCCAGCAGCTTAGGGGTAGGGAAGGGTTCACCCCTCCACTTT
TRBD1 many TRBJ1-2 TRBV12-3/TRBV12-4 CASSLTGTYGYTF TGTGCCAGCAGTCTGACAGGGACCTATGGCTACACCTTC
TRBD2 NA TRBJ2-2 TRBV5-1 CASSPSGSRTGELFF TGCGCCAGCAGCCCAAGCGGGAGCAGAACCGGGGAGCTGTTTTTT
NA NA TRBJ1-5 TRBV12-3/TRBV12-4 CASSLARPGFRNQPQHF TGTGCCAGTAGTTTAGCGCGTCCGGGGTTCAGGAATCAGCCCCAGCATTTT
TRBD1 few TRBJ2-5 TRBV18 CASSPPGQNQETQYF TGTGCCAGCTCACCACCGGGACAGAACCAAGAGACCCAGTACTTC
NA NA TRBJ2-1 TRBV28 CATRGLVNEQFF TGTGCCACCCGGGGGTTAGTCAATGAGCAGTTCTTC
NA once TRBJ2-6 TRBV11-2 CASSPGVANVLTF TGTGCCAGCAGCCCAGGGGTAGCCAACGTCCTGACTTTC
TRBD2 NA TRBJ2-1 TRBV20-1 CSAEGLAGVNEQFF TGCAGTGCTGAAGGACTAGCGGGGGTCAATGAGCAGTTCTTC
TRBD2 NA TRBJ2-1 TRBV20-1 CSARTGTTYNEQFF TGCAGTGCTAGGACCGGGACTACCTACAATGAGCAGTTCTTC
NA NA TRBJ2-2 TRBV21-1 CASSKYAGELFF TGTGCCAGCAGCAAATATGCTGGGGAGCTGTTTTTT
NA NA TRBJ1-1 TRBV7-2 CASSLSGGRFTEAFF TGTGCCAGCAGCTTGTCCGGGGGGCGTTTTACTGAAGCTTTCTTT
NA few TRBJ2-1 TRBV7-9 CASSTTVSSYNEQFF TGTGCCAGCTCCACGACCGTGAGCTCCTACAATGAGCAGTTCTTC
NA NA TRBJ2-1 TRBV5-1 CASSLDTSSYNEQFF TGCGCCAGCAGCTTGGACACGAGCTCCTACAATGAGCAGTTCTTC
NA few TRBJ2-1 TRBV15 CATSKGVGYRYNEQFF TGTGCCACCAGCAAGGGGGTAGGATACCGCTACAATGAGCAGTTCTTC
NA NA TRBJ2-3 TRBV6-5 CASSYSLFGGIADTQYF TGTGCCAGCAGTTACTCGCTCTTCGGGGGCATCGCAGATACGCAGTATTTT
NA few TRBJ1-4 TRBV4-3 CASSPRGPPNEKLFF TGCGCCAGCAGCCCCCGGGGACCGCCAAACGAAAAACTGTTTTTT
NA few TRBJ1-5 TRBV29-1 CSGAQGPGQPQHF TGCAGCGGCGCGCAGGGCCCGGGACAGCCCCAGCATTTT
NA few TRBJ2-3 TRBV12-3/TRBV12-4 CASSLYFVTDTQYF TGTGCCAGCAGTTTATATTTCGTCACAGATACGCAGTATTTT
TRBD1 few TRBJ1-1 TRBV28 CASSTGQVFSEAFF TGTGCCAGCAGTACCGGACAGGTTTTTTCTGAAGCTTTCTTT
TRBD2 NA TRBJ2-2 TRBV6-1 CASSPTHRMALAGSGELFF TGTGCCAGCAGTCCTACCCATAGGATGGCGCTAGCGGGGTCTGGGGAGCTGTTTTTT
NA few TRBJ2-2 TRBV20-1 CSATTGQNTGELFF TGCAGTGCTACAACGGGACAGAACACCGGGGAGCTGTTTTTT
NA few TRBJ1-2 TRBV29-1 CSVEGGQAGSGGYTF TGCAGCGTTGAAGGCGGCCAGGCAGGTTCGGGTGGCTACACCTTC
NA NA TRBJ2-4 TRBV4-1 CASSQPSRGIKNIQYF TGCGCCAGCAGCCAGCCGTCGAGAGGAATAAAAAACATTCAGTACTTC
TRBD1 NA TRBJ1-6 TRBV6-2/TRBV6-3 CASSTTGTGRSPLHF TGTGCCAGCAGTACCACCGGGACAGGGCGATCACCCCTCCACTTT
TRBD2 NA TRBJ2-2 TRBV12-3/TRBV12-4 CASSFRPSGGELFF TGTGCCAGCAGTTTCCGTCCTAGCGGAGGGGAGCTGTTTTTT
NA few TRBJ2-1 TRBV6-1 CASRPGAVSEQFF TGTGCCAGCAGACCCGGGGCGGTCAGTGAGCAGTTCTTC
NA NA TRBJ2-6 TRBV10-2 CASRARAGDSGANVLTF TGCGCCAGCAGGGCCCGGGCTGGGGACTCTGGGGCCAACGTCCTGACTTTC
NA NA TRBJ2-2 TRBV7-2 CASSRQTGRKTGELFF TGTGCCAGCAGCAGGCAAACAGGGAGAAAGACCGGGGAGCTGTTTTTT
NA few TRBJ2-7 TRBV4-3 CASSQRTDYEQYF TGCGCCAGCAGCCAGCGGACAGACTACGAGCAGTACTTC
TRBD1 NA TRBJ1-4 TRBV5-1 CASSLGTGGGNEKLFF TGCGCCAGCAGCTTGGGGACAGGGGGCGGTAATGAAAAACTGTTTTTT
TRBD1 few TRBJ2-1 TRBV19 CASSLPGTGLDEQFF TGTGCCAGTAGTCTACCCGGGACAGGGCTCGATGAGCAGTTCTTC
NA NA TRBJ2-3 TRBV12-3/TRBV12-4 CASSPTGTQYF TGTGCCAGCAGCCCGACAGGAACGCAGTATTTT
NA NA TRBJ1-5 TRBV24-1 CATSGASNQPQHF TGTGCCACCAGTGGAGCATCCAATCAGCCCCAGCATTTT
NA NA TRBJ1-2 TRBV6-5 CASSYVQGGYGYTF TGTGCCAGCAGTTACGTTCAGGGCGGCTATGGCTACACCTTC
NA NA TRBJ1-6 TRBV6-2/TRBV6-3 CASSHTSPLHF TGTGCCAGCAGTCACACCTCACCCCTCCACTTT
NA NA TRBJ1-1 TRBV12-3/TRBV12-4 CASSLKELNTEAFF TGTGCCAGCAGTTTAAAGGAGCTGAACACTGAAGCTTTCTTT
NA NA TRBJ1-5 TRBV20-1 CSARGWSGINQPQHF TGCAGTGCTAGAGGTTGGTCAGGCATCAATCAGCCCCAGCATTTT
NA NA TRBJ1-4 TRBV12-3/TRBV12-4 CASSFLLAPAKGKLFF TGTGCCAGCAGTTTTCTCCTAGCCCCAGCCAAGGGAAAACTGTTTTTT
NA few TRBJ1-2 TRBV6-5 CASSYSRTDYGYTF TGTGCCAGCAGTTACTCTCGGACAGACTATGGCTACACCTTC
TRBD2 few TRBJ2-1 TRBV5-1 CASSINLRSGGGYNEQFF TGCGCCAGCAGCATCAACCTCCGTAGCGGGGGCGGATACAATGAGCAGTTCTTC
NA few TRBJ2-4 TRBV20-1 CSAREGTLNIQYF TGCAGTGCTAGGGAGGGGACATTAAACATTCAGTACTTC
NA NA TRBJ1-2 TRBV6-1 CASVGLSSDGYTF TGTGCCAGCGTAGGTCTGTCCTCGGATGGCTACACCTTC
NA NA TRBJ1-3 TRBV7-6 CASSQQESRSGNTIYF TGTGCCAGCAGTCAACAAGAGAGCCGCTCTGGAAACACCATATATTTT
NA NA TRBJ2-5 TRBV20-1 CSASARGKQETQYF TGCAGTGCTAGTGCCAGGGGTAAACAAGAGACCCAGTACTTC
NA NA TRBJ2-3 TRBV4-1 CASSQERTPGTDTQYF TGCGCCAGCAGCCAAGAACGAACCCCAGGCACAGATACGCAGTATTTT
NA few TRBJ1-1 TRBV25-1 CASSEYPNTEAFF TGTGCCAGCAGTGAATACCCGAACACTGAAGCTTTCTTT